Listed below are T cell receptor beta chains from one sample, sequenced in a study of blood T cell repertoires in COVID-19. Produced via immunoSEQ multiplex PCR; TCRdb's table is partial and in-frame only. The sample shows some 230,000 clones, approximately 84% of them seen only once. The specimen was PBMCs or T cells enriched from blood (not recorded which). The receptor set was obtained from a man aged 35-49 years who had recovered from COVID-19. The CDR3 runs from the conserved cysteine through the conserved F or W. The D gene is left open where the match is weak. Only some rows state a clone size, as once, few, many or a class for expanded clones.

CDR3aa | CDR3nt | d_gene | j_gene | abundance | v_gene
CASSPTSTVIYGYTF | TGTGCCAGCAGCCCCACGTCGACAGTAATCTATGGCTACACCTTC | . | TRBJ1-2 | . | TRBV3-1/TRBV3-2
CASSYTAGVGGNTIYF | TGTGCCAGCAGTTATACTGCAGGGGTGGGAGGAAACACCATATATTTT | . | TRBJ1-3 | . | TRBV28
CASSLLADNYNEQFF | TGTGCCAGCAGCCTTCTAGCGGACAATTACAATGAGCAGTTCTTC | TRBD2 | TRBJ2-1 | . | TRBV4-2
CASSLDSSGANVLTF | TGTGCCAGCAGCTTAGACAGCTCTGGGGCCAACGTCCTGACTTTC | . | TRBJ2-6 | . | TRBV7-6
CASSLTGTSGSGYTGELFF | TGCGCCAGCAGCTTGACTGGGACTAGCGGGAGTGGGTACACCGGGGAGCTGTTTTTT | TRBD2 | TRBJ2-2 | . | TRBV5-1
CASSQGGRPSSGNTIYF | TGCGCCAGCAGCCAAGGGGGCAGGCCCAGCTCTGGAAACACCATATATTTT | . | TRBJ1-3 | . | TRBV4-3
CASSLGGNPGMNTEAFF | TGCGCCAGCAGCTTGGGCGGTAATCCAGGGATGAACACTGAAGCTTTCTTT | . | TRBJ1-1 | . | TRBV5-1
CASSQGPLTGFDTF | TGCGCCAGCAGCCAAGGCCCACTGACAGGGTTTGACACCTTC | TRBD1 | TRBJ1-2 | . | TRBV4-1
CASSFQGAPLHF | TGTGCCAGCAGTTTTCAGGGGGCACCCCTCCACTTT | TRBD1 | TRBJ1-6 | . | TRBV28
CASEGQGGGYTF | TGTGCCTCCGAAGGACAGGGTGGAGGCTACACCTTC | TRBD1 | TRBJ1-2 | . | TRBV10-3
CASSFLSSGDTEAFF | TGTGCCAGCAGCTTTCTCTCGTCGGGGGACACTGAAGCTTTCTTT | . | TRBJ1-1 | . | TRBV7-9
CASSLLLNFDRGNEQFF | TGTGCCAGCAGCTTATTACTCAATTTTGACAGGGGAAATGAGCAGTTCTTC | TRBD1 | TRBJ2-1 | . | TRBV11-2
CASSQFDTGLPNNEQFF | TGTGCCAGCAGCCAATTTGACACGGGACTACCCAACAATGAGCAGTTCTTC | TRBD2 | TRBJ2-1 | . | TRBV4-2
CASRGTGGDTEAFF | TGTGCCAGCAGAGGGACAGGGGGAGACACTGAAGCTTTCTTT | TRBD1 | TRBJ1-1 | once | TRBV6-5
CASSFGLASNYAGEQYF | TGTGCCAGCAGTTTCGGACTAGCGTCGAACTACGCGGGCGAGCAGTACTTC | TRBD2 | TRBJ2-7 | . | TRBV11-2
CASSPGQQETQYF | TGTGCCAGCTCACCGGGACAGCAAGAGACCCAGTACTTC | TRBD1 | TRBJ2-5 | . | TRBV18
CASSPRTGFGYGYTF | TGCGCCAGCAGCCCAAGGACAGGGTTCGGCTATGGCTACACCTTC | TRBD1 | TRBJ1-2 | once | TRBV5-1
CASSEWGGTSYNEQFF | TGTGCCAGCAGTGAATGGGGCGGGACCTCCTACAATGAGCAGTTCTTC | . | TRBJ2-1 | . | TRBV2
CASSSRVADTQYF | TGTGCCAGCAGCTCTCGGGTGGCAGATACGCAGTATTTT | . | TRBJ2-3 | . | TRBV7-9
CASRRGGGEQYF | TGTGCCAGCAGGAGAGGGGGCGGCGAGCAGTACTTC | TRBD1 | TRBJ2-7 | . | TRBV12-3/TRBV12-4
CASSEEQGARAREQYF | TGTGCCAGCTCAGAAGAACAGGGGGCGAGGGCGCGGGAGCAGTACTTC | TRBD1 | TRBJ2-7 | . | TRBV18
CASSFRDFGRETQYF | TGTGCCAGCAGCTTCCGGGACTTCGGGAGAGAGACCCAGTACTTC | . | TRBJ2-5 | many | TRBV7-9
CASSLERQSNSPLHF | TGTGCCAGCAGCTTGGAACGACAGAGTAATTCACCCCTCCACTTT | . | TRBJ1-6 | . | TRBV5-4
CASSPEGGLDEQFF | TGTGCCAGCTCACCAGAAGGGGGCCTGGATGAGCAGTTCTTC | TRBD1 | TRBJ2-1 | . | TRBV18
CASSHQNRVGNTIYF | TGTGCCAGCAGCCACCAGAACAGGGTAGGAAACACCATATATTTT | . | TRBJ1-3 | few | TRBV3-1/TRBV3-2
CASAHGDNEQFF | TGTGCCAGCGCCCACGGAGACAATGAGCAGTTCTTC | . | TRBJ2-1 | . | TRBV6-5
CASSLRRGNTGELFF | TGTGCCAGCAGCCTAAGACGGGGGAACACCGGGGAGCTGTTTTTT | . | TRBJ2-2 | . | TRBV4-2
CASSPTSGGSYEQYF | TGTGCCAGCTCACCAACTAGCGGGGGCTCCTACGAGCAGTACTTC | TRBD2 | TRBJ2-7 | . | TRBV18
CASSLVTRGLNEQFF | TGTGCCAGCAGCTTAGTTACCAGGGGGCTGAATGAGCAGTTCTTC | TRBD1 | TRBJ2-1 | . | TRBV11-3
CASSLSGGDTQYF | TGTGCCAGCAGTTTATCCGGAGGAGATACGCAGTATTTT | . | TRBJ2-3 | few | TRBV27
CASSQYRGPDNEQFF | TGCGCCAGCAGTCAATACAGGGGGCCCGACAATGAGCAGTTCTTC | TRBD1 | TRBJ2-1 | . | TRBV23-1
CASSLPTPGGGETQYF | TGTGCCAGCAGCCTCCCCACACCAGGGGGCGGAGAGACCCAGTACTTC | TRBD1 | TRBJ2-5 | . | TRBV5-4
CASSPSGGSGNTEAFF | TGTGCCAGCTCACCATCCGGGGGTTCGGGCAACACTGAAGCTTTCTTT | . | TRBJ1-1 | . | TRBV18
CASSLGTGTTYEQYF | TGTGCCAGCAGCCTAGGGACAGGCACAACCTACGAGCAGTACTTC | TRBD1 | TRBJ2-7 | . | TRBV4-2
CASSLIQNTEAFF | TGTGCCAGCAGTTTAATTCAGAACACTGAAGCTTTCTTT | . | TRBJ1-1 | . | TRBV28
CAWGRSYEQYF | TGTGCCTGGGGACGGAGCTACGAGCAGTACTTC | . | TRBJ2-7 | . | TRBV30
CASSSLRQGNYGYTF | TGTGCCAGCAGCTCTTTAAGACAGGGAAACTATGGCTACACCTTC | TRBD1 | TRBJ1-2 | . | TRBV5-5
CASSLDGVNQPQHF | TGCGCCAGCAGCTTGGACGGGGTCAATCAGCCCCAGCATTTT | . | TRBJ1-5 | . | TRBV5-1
CASRYSSVRSYEQYF | TGTGCCAGCAGATACAGTAGCGTGCGGTCCTACGAGCAGTACTTC | . | TRBJ2-7 | . | TRBV11-1
CASSQDGSGRGTDTQYF | TGTGCCAGCAGCCAAGATGGGAGCGGGAGGGGCACAGATACGCAGTATTTT | TRBD2 | TRBJ2-3 | . | TRBV4-2
CARSLVGRTVHSGANVLTF | TGTGCCAGAAGCTTGGTCGGTCGGACAGTTCACTCTGGGGCCAACGTCCTGACTTTC | . | TRBJ2-6 | . | TRBV5-3